Each of the 22 T cell receptor beta chains below was sequenced from the same sample in a study of human T cells and chemical hapten exposure. This sample's time point: patch test 1, 2 weeks after DPC sensitization. Treatment noted: therapeutic diphenylcyclopropenone sensitization with weekly scalp DPC. TCRdb reprocessed the RACE reads with MiXCR, giving one entry per CDR3 protein. The repertoire has approximately 60,000 distinct CDR3 sequences, 9.3% of them found once; the top ten carry roughly 15%. The input for sequencing was whole blood, taken in connection with sensitization to the hapten diphenylcyclopropenone (DPC). These receptors all come from a woman aged 40 to 49 with alopecia areata. Some clones in this sample may be carry-over from other donors' samples.

This clonotype was seen at least ten times. The CDR3 spells CASILSKGDYGYTF. CDR3 coding DNA: TGTGCCAGCATCCTTAGTAAGGGGGACTATGGCTACACCTTC. V and J are TRBV7-2 and TRBJ1-2; D perhaps matches TRBD1 (6 bases). Trimming pared 7 bases from V and 3 bases from J, leaving 15 bases between. CDR1 is SGHTA and CDR2 is FQGNSA in the germline V gene. The CDR3 contains 14 residues. Full variable domain (outside the CDR3, taken from reference TRBV7-2 and TRBJ1-2): GAGVSQSPSNKVTEKGKDVELRCDPISGHTALYWYRQSLGQGLEFLIYFQGNSAPDKSGLPSDRFSAERTGGSVSTLTIQRTQQEDSAVYLCASILSKGDYGYTFGSGTRLTVV.

This clonotype was counted between two and nine times. The chain joins TRBV20-1 to TRBJ2-1, with 10 bases aligning to TRBD2. The V gene's germline CDR1 is DFQATT and CDR2 SNEGSKA (reference sequence). The CDR3 is 20 residues long. After removal of 1 base from V and 0 bases from J, the junction contained 15 bases not matched to a gene. As DNA, the CDR3 is TGCAGTGCTAGAGGCACCGGGTTAGCGGGGGGCCTTAGCTCCTACAATGAGCAGTTCTTC. Protein sequence: CSARGTGLAGGLSSYNEQFF.

V is TRBV15 and J is TRBJ2-7, with TRBD2 matching over 7 bases. Germline V CDR1 and CDR2: LNHNV, YYDKDF (reference sequence). There are 16 residues in the CDR3. V gave up 1 base and J gave up 3 bases; unmatched junction bases: 9. DNA of the CDR3: TGTGCCACCAGCAGAGCCCGGCAGGGAGGGGTCTACGAGCAGTACTTC. It codes for CATSRARQGGVYEQYF. Full variable domain (outside the CDR3, taken from reference TRBV15 and TRBJ2-7): DAMVIQNPRYQVTQFGKPVTLSCSQTLNHNVMYWYQQKSSQAPKLLFHYYDKDFNNEADTPDNFQSRRPNTSFCFLDIRSPGLGDTAMYLCATSRARQGGVYEQYFGPGTRLTVT.

The chain links TRBV4-1 to TRBJ2-3; 9 bases are a match to TRBD2. CDR1 is MGHRA and CDR2 is YSYEKL in the germline V gene. The junction had 6 bases not matched to a gene; V was cut back by 0 bases and J by 2 bases. This CDR3 has 17 residues. The CDR3: CASSQDQTSGATDTQYF. CDR3 in DNA: TGCGCCAGCAGCCAAGATCAGACTAGCGGAGCCACAGATACGCAGTATTTT.

The sample holds many counts of this clonotype. The genes are TRBV27 and TRBJ2-4; D tentatively reads TRBD1 or TRBD2 (6 bases each). This CDR3 is 14 amino acids long. Germline CDR1 is MNHEY and CDR2 is SMNVEV (reference sequence). Trimming took off 5 bases at V and 9 bases at J, with 17 bases between the two ends. The CDR3, as DNA: TGTGCCAGCAGTCGGAAGGAGGGGGGAGGCATTCAGTACTTC. Translated, it gives CASSRKEGGGIQYF.

There are many counts of this clonotype. The rearrangement links TRBV6-2 or TRBV6-3 to TRBJ2-7; D is ambiguous. The CDR3 sequence is 14 residues long. Germline CDR1 reads MNHEY; CDR2 reads SVGEGT. With 4 bases removed from V and 6 bases from J, the gap between germline ends came to 16 bases. The CDR3 sequence: CASSSGPASSEQYF. CDR3 bases: TGTGCCAGCAGTTCCGGCCCCGCGTCCAGCGAGCAGTACTTC.

This clonotype was detected a few times. The J gene is TRBJ2-3, the V gene TRBV4-1; D ambiguous. The ends were cut back, 1 base at V and 3 bases at J, with 8 bases in the middle. CDR1 MGHRA and CDR2 YSYEKL come from the germline V gene. This CDR3 comprises 14 residues. The DNA for the CDR3 is TGCGCCAGCAGCCAAGTGGGCCGGACAGATACGCAGTATTTT. Translating it yields CASSQVGRTDTQYF.

The rearrangement joins TRBV6-6 to TRBJ2-7, with D possibly matching TRBD2 (6 bases). CDR3 length equals 15 residues. Germline CDR1 and CDR2: MNHNY and SVGAGI (reference sequence). V lost 6 bases to trimming and J lost 7 bases, with 22 bases between them. CDR3 sequence: CASSPPGALAGEQYF. The CDR3 region has the DNA TGTGCCAGCAGCCCACCGGGAGCTCTAGCTGGGGAGCAGTACTTC.

This clonotype was counted a few times. The chain combines TRBV15 with TRBJ1-2, with D hard to call. The CDR3 is 13 residues long. Per the germline V gene, CDR1 is LNHNV and CDR2 is YYDKDF (reference sequence). Trimming took off 1 base at V and 5 bases at J, with 8 bases between the two ends. The CDR3 is CATSRGDIYGYTF. The CDR3 DNA is TGTGCCACCAGCAGAGGAGACATTTATGGCTACACCTTC. Filled out from reference TRBV15 and TRBJ1-2, the complete variable domain reads DAMVIQNPRYQVTQFGKPVTLSCSQTLNHNVMYWYQQKSSQAPKLLFHYYDKDFNNEADTPDNFQSRRPNTSFCFLDIRSPGLGDTAMYLCATSRGDIYGYTFGSGTRLTVV.

This clonotype was counted only a few times. This chain uses TRBV2 with TRBJ2-3; no definite D call. The CDR3 contains 14 residues. Germline V CDR1 and CDR2: SNHLY, FYNNEI. The V end was cut by 6 bases, the J end by 3 bases, with 13 bases between. Here the CDR3 DNA reads TGTGCCAGCAGCGCCGGGCCCGAGACAGATACGCAGTATTTT. Protein product: CASSAGPETDTQYF.

Many counts were recorded for this clonotype. The V and J genes are TRBV2 and TRBJ2-7; 12 bases are a match to TRBD1. Germline V lookup: CDR1 SNHLY, CDR2 FYNNEI. The V gene end was trimmed by 6 bases and the J gene end by 5 bases; junction bases not matched to a gene: 8. This CDR3 region has 15 residues. The CDR3 spells CASSWIGTGGNEQYF. The CDR3, as DNA: TGTGCCAGCAGCTGGATTGGGACAGGGGGCAACGAGCAGTACTTC.

This clonotype came up many times. This rearrangement joins TRBV14 to TRBJ2-1, with TRBD2 matching over 12 bases. The CDR3 has 13 amino acids. The junction had 6 bases not matched to a gene; V was cut back by 4 bases and J by 14 bases. Germline CDR1 is SGHDN and CDR2 is FVKESK. CDR3 in DNA: TGTGCCAGCAGCCCCTTTGGACTAGCGGGGAAGTTCTTC. Protein: CASSPFGLAGKFF.

This clonotype was seen ten or more times. DNA of the CDR3: TGTGCCAGCAGCTTAAGGGCGGGGATGAAGTACTTC. Residues: CASSLRAGMKYF. The rearrangement links TRBV7-8 to TRBJ2-4; a possible D gene is TRBD2 (6 bases). Germline V gives CDR1 SGHVS, CDR2 FQNEAQ. Trimming cost V 2 bases and J 14 bases, with 13 bases left between them. This CDR3 has 12 residues. The full variable domain, its missing parts supplied by reference TRBV7-8 and TRBJ2-4, is GAGVSQSPRYKVAKRGQDVALRCDPISGHVSLFWYQQALGQGPEFLTYFQNEAQLDKSGLPSDRFFAERPEGSVSTLKIQRTQQEDSAVYLCASSLRAGMKYFGAGTRLSVL.

The table lists this clonotype with many counts. The V and J genes are TRBV21-1 and TRBJ2-5. TRBV21-1 is termed a pseudogene. This CDR3 is built from 18 residues. DNA for the CDR3: TGTGCCAGCAGCACGAGAGACAAAGTGGGTTCTATCCAAGAGACCCAGTACTTC. Protein product: CASSTRDKVGSIQETQYF.

This clonotype was detected many times. The rearrangement uses TRBV12-3 or TRBV12-4 and TRBJ1-1; 9 positions match TRBD1. With 0 bases clipped from V and 1 base from J, the junction kept 0 bases outside the gene matches. This CDR3 spans 15 amino acids. The CDR3 sequence: CASSLAQGANTEAFF. Written as DNA, the CDR3 is TGTGCCAGCAGTTTAGCACAGGGGGCGAACACTGAAGCTTTCTTT.

Only a few counts were recorded for this clonotype. The chain has TRBV7-9 and TRBJ2-2; D unresolved. The CDR3 is made up of 15 amino acids. The germline V and J ends were trimmed by 1 base and 1 base, with 7 bases remaining between them. Looked up from germline, CDR1 is SEHNR and CDR2 is FQNEAQ (reference sequence). The CDR3 nucleotides read TGTGCCAGCAGCTTAGAGCGAGAGAACACCGGGGAGCTGTTTTTT. It encodes CASSLERENTGELFF.

This clonotype came up a few times. The chain uses TRBV20-1 and TRBJ2-5; D may be TRBD2 (7 bases). V was clipped by 3 bases and J by 2 bases, with 16 bases between them. Germline values: CDR1 DFQATT, CDR2 SNEGSKA (reference sequence). The CDR3 spans 15 residues. CDR3 sequence (DNA): TGCAGTGCTAGCCCGGGGGGCCCTAGACAAGAGACCCAGTACTTC. Its translation: CSASPGGPRQETQYF.

The chain couples TRBV5-1 to TRBJ2-5; D gene unclear. V shed 0 bases and J shed 2 bases, with 14 bases lying between them. Germline V gene sequence: CDR1 SGHRS, CDR2 YFSETQ. This CDR3 has 16 residues. Written as DNA, the CDR3 is TGCGCCAGCAGCTTGGGGCAGGTTTCCAAGCAAGAGACCCAGTACTTC. Its translation is CASSLGQVSKQETQYF.

This clonotype was observed at least ten times. The CDR3 is CASSPKRQANLAKNIQYF. The CDR3, as DNA: TGTGCCAGCTCACCAAAACGACAGGCGAACCTAGCCAAAAACATTCAGTACTTC. This rearrangement joins TRBV18 to TRBJ2-4; tentatively, D is TRBD1 (6 bases). Trimming took off 2 bases at V and 0 bases at J, with 17 bases between the two ends. The CDR3 is 18 residues long. Germline-derived CDR1 and CDR2 are KGHSH and LQKENI.

This clonotype has only a few counts. The CDR3 DNA is TGTGCCAGCAGCCTGGACAGGGGACACGAGCAGTACTTC. Its protein product is CASSLDRGHEQYF. The rearrangement joins TRBV12-3 or TRBV12-4 to TRBJ2-7; 9 bases agree with TRBD1. The ends lost 6 bases at V and 5 bases at J; junction bases unmatched: 5. The CDR3 contains 13 residues.

In its sample, this clonotype was seen many times. V is TRBV7-2 and J is TRBJ2-3; the match to TRBD2 covers 8 bases. The CDR3 length is 11 residues. The junction had 0 bases not matched to a gene; V was cut back by 5 bases and J by 8 bases. The germline V gene encodes CDR1 SGHTA and CDR2 FQGNSA. CDR3 in amino acids: CASSAGGTQYF. CDR3 DNA: TGTGCCAGCAGCGCGGGAGGTACGCAGTATTTT.

The V gene is TRBV20-1, the J gene TRBJ2-3; a possible D gene is TRBD2 (6 bases). Germline V lookup: CDR1 DFQATT, CDR2 SNEGSKA (reference sequence). The CDR3 loop spans 14 amino acids. V gave up 3 bases and J gave up 4 bases, with 14 bases separating them. The CDR3 region is CSARAGYVPDTQYF. In DNA form, the CDR3 reads TGCAGTGCTAGGGCGGGGTACGTGCCAGATACGCAGTATTTT.